This is a list of T cell receptor beta chains from one sample in a study of T cells in Graves' hyperthyroidism and ophthalmopathy. TCRdb re-analysed the multiplex PCR reads in MiXCR, keeping a single row per CDR3 protein. The sample has hundreds of thousands of distinct CDR3 sequences; approximately 14% are singletons. Source material: blood. Every receptor here comes from a woman aged 40-49 years with Graves' ophthalmopathy. Both conserved end residues are part of each CDR3.

TRBJ1-6,TRBV20-1,CSAPLQTVPNSPLHF
TRBJ2-7,TRBV3-1,CASSQGSGGDEQYF
TRBJ1-3,TRBV12-3/TRBV12-4,CASSLRGLNSGNTIYF
TRBJ2-3,TRBV18,CASSPGLRTDTQYF
TRBJ2-3,TRBV7-8,CASSHLGQYTDTQYF
TRBJ1-5,TRBV6-1,CASSQISNQPQHF
TRBJ2-7,TRBV10-3,CAISDLSRGAYEQYF
TRBJ2-5,TRBV6-1,CASSSGNLETQYF
TRBJ2-1,TRBV4-2,CASSQEGTSAYEQFF
TRBJ1-1,TRBV18,CASSPGTGVGTEAFF
TRBJ2-7,TRBV9,CASSVVEGGEQYF
TRBJ2-5,TRBV6-2/TRBV6-3,CASRLSGDKQETQYF
TRBJ1-2,TRBV7-9,CASSLQQGTNYGYTF
TRBJ1-5,TRBV12-3/TRBV12-4,CASSSLGTRGSNQPQHF
TRBJ1-1,TRBV11-1,CASSTDRATEAFF
TRBJ2-3,TRBV27,CASSLSEGADTQYF
TRBJ1-1,TRBV7-2,CASSQYGTQFEAFF
TRBJ2-7,TRBV7-8,CASSRDTTYEQYF
TRBJ1-3,TRBV7-6,CASSLAQGGNTIYF
TRBJ1-1,TRBV12-3/TRBV12-4,CASSFEDGTEAFF
TRBJ1-1,TRBV27,CASRPRDRGGTEAFF
TRBJ2-1,TRBV9,CASSGGLAGVSEQFF
TRBJ1-1,TRBV4-2,CASSQAGMNTEAFF